This record covers a single T cell receptor (beta chain). This entry is derived from a study of patients and donors after allogeneic stem cell transplantation. The length of the CDR3 is 14 residues. Between the trimmed V and J ends, which lost 1 base and 5 bases, there was a span of 11 bases. The germline gives CDR1 SGHTA, CDR2 FQGNSA. TCRdb used MiXCR to reprocess the RT-PCR reads, holding one entry per CDR3 protein. This sample has some 880,000 distinct CDR3 sequences, with more than 15% found just once. The source of this sequence is a human donor who was either an allogeneic HSCT recipient or a stem cell or donor lymphocyte infusion donor (not recorded which). It is not recorded whose cells these are; they may come from a transplant donor. The J gene is TRBJ1-1, the V gene TRBV7-2; weak D call: TRBD1 (6 bases). Specimen: blood, either unsorted or a sorted T cell fraction (not recorded which). The CDR3 nucleotides read TGTGCCAGCAGCTTAGACGGGGGGGCAACTGAAGCTTTCTTT. This gives the protein CASSLDGGATEAFF.